The 8 T cell receptor beta chains below were found in one sample sequenced in a study of blood T cell repertoires in COVID-19. TCRdb keeps only in-frame clones here, not all; method: immunoSEQ multiplex PCR. The sample lists about 140,000 clones, over 60% occurring once. The sequencing sample was made of peripheral blood. The receptors derive from a woman over 75 with active or convalescent COVID-19.

V and J are TRBV29-1 and TRBJ2-3, with D unclear. Looked up from germline, CDR1 is SQVTM and CDR2 is ANQGSEA. V was cut by 7 bases and J by 5 bases, with 10 bases left in between. The CDR3 is 11 amino acids. The DNA for the CDR3 is TGCAGCGGGCGGTTGGGAGATACGCAGTATTTT. It yields the protein CSGRLGDTQYF.

The chain links TRBV7-8 to TRBJ1-1; TRBD1 might be the D (5 bases). The CDR3 is 12 residues long. Germline CDR1 is SGHVS and CDR2 is FQNEAQ. V dropped 5 bases and J dropped 11 bases, with 15 bases sitting between them. CDR3 sequence (DNA): TGTGCCAGCAGCCTCTACAGGAAGGGGGCTTTCTTT. Translation gives CASSLYRKGAFF. Looking up the rest from reference TRBV7-8 and TRBJ1-1 gives the full variable domain: GAGVSQSPRYKVAKRGQDVALRCDPISGHVSLFWYQQALGQGPEFLTYFQNEAQLDKSGLPSDRFFAERPEGSVSTLKIQRTQQEDSAVYLCASSLYRKGAFFGQGTRLTVV.

The genes are TRBV19 and TRBJ2-7, with D tentatively TRBD1 (6 bases). The CDR3 runs 15 residues. V lost 6 bases, J lost 5 bases, and 20 bases lay in between. Germline assignment: CDR1 LNHDA and CDR2 SQIVND (reference sequence). The CDR3 is CASSRGAGARDEQYF. The CDR3 DNA follows: TGTGCCAGTAGCCGAGGGGCAGGGGCGAGGGACGAGCAGTACTTC.

The chain uses TRBV7-9 and TRBJ2-7; 8 bases are a match to TRBD1. CDR1 is SEHNR and CDR2 is FQNEAQ in the germline V gene (reference sequence). V lost 5 bases, J lost 6 bases, and 3 bases stayed unmatched. The CDR3 has 12 residues. The CDR3 loop is CASSDGTGEQYF. CDR3 in DNA: TGTGCCAGCAGCGATGGGACAGGCGAGCAGTACTTC.

V and J are TRBV2 and TRBJ1-5; 7 bases match TRBD1. The CDR3 has 15 amino acids. The trim removed 2 bases at V and 2 bases at J, leaving 3 bases unmatched. Germline CDR1 and CDR2: SNHLY and FYNNEI. The CDR3, as DNA: TGTGCCAGCAGTGAATGGGACAGTCGCAATCAGCCCCAGCATTTT. Its protein is CASSEWDSRNQPQHF. Filled out from reference TRBV2 and TRBJ1-5, the complete variable domain reads EPEVTQTPSHQVTQMGQEVILRCVPISNHLYFYWYRQILGQKVEFLVSFYNNEISEKSEIFDDQFSVERPDGSNFTLKIRSTKLEDSAMYFCASSEWDSRNQPQHFGDGTRLSIL.

This clone showed up just once. The chain employs TRBV3-1 (or the pseudogene TRBV3-2) and TRBJ2-5, with TRBD1 matching 8 bases. The V and J ends lost 4 bases and 2 bases, in that order; junction bases with no gene match: 3. This CDR3 is 14 amino acids long. Germline V gene lookup returns CDR1 LGHDT and CDR2 YNNKEL (reference sequence). CDR3 sequence reads: CASSLQGAQETQYF. The CDR3 DNA reads as TGTGCCAGCAGCCTCCAGGGGGCTCAAGAGACCCAGTACTTC.

V gene TRBV7-3 combines with J gene TRBJ1-6; D remains ambiguous. V shed 3 bases and J shed 6 bases, with 12 bases lying between them. The CDR3 loop spans 15 amino acids. Germline assignment: CDR1 SGHTA and CDR2 FQGTGA. The chain's CDR3 is CASSLTLDRNSPLHF. CDR3 in DNA: TGTGCCAGCAGCTTGACTTTGGATCGTAATTCACCCCTCCACTTT. The complete variable domain, with remaining parts taken from reference TRBV7-3 and TRBJ1-6, reads GAGVSQTPSNKVTEKGKYVELRCDPISGHTALYWYRQSLGQGPEFLIYFQGTGAADDSGLPNDRFFAVRPEGSVSTLKIQRTERGDSAVYLCASSLTLDRNSPLHFGNGTRLTVT.

This chain uses TRBV15 with TRBJ1-1; D not certain. Trimming took 4 bases from V and 5 from J, leaving 11 bases between them. The CDR3 runs to 13 residues. CDR1 is LNHNV, CDR2 YYDKDF, per germline (reference sequence). CDR3 protein: CATSTPGGTEAFF. CDR3 bases: TGTGCCACCAGCACCCCAGGAGGAACTGAAGCTTTCTTT.